These 23 T cell receptor beta chains were sequenced from one sample in a study of blood T cell repertoires in COVID-19. TCRdb keeps only in-frame clones here, not all; method: immunoSEQ multiplex PCR. The repertoire holds roughly 220,000 clones, with roughly 76% as singletons. The sequenced sample consisted of peripheral blood. The receptor set was obtained from a woman of 80 years or more with COVID-19, enrolled during active disease.

This clone was detected once. V and J are TRBV2 and TRBJ2-1; 10 nucleotides match TRBD2. V lost 4 bases to trimming and J lost 6 bases; unmatched junction nucleotides: 6. Per the germline V gene, CDR1 is SNHLY and CDR2 is FYNNEI. This CDR3 is built from 15 residues. As DNA, the CDR3 is TGTGCCAGCAGTGTTAGGCTAGCGGGGGTCAATGAGCAGTTCTTC. Amino acid sequence: CASSVRLAGVNEQFF.

This clone was seen only a few times. The rearrangement links TRBV30 to TRBJ2-2, with a weak D call TRBD2 (5 bases). This CDR3 spans 14 amino acids. V gave up 0 bases and J gave up 4 bases, with 9 bases separating them. Germline CDR1 reads GTSNPN; CDR2 reads SVGIG (reference sequence). The CDR3, as DNA: TGTGCCTGGAGTGTGACTACATTCACCGGGGAGCTGTTTTTT. It is translated as CAWSVTTFTGELFF.

The chain employs TRBV12-5 and TRBJ2-3; D is unclear. The CDR3 totals 13 residues. Per the germline V gene, CDR1 is LGHNT and CDR2 is FRNRAP. Trimming removed 1 base at V and 7 bases at J, with 9 bases between. The DNA for the CDR3 is TGTGCTAGTGGTTTGGGACATACAAATACGCAGTATTTT. Translation: CASGLGHTNTQYF.

The V call is TRBV30, the J call TRBJ1-4, with unresolved D. The CDR3 loop spans 15 amino acids. Germline V CDR1 and CDR2: GTSNPN, SVGIG (reference sequence). V lost 3 bases, J lost 4 bases, and 15 bases lay in between. The CDR3 sequence is CAWRATGENNEKLFF. CDR3 DNA: TGTGCCTGGAGAGCGACCGGCGAGAATAATGAAAAACTGTTTTTT.

The V and J genes are TRBV18 and TRBJ1-1, with a weak D call TRBD1 (5 bases). V was clipped by 3 bases and J by 0 bases, with 8 bases between them. This CDR3 spans 14 amino acids. CDR1 and CDR2 (germline): KGHSH, LQKENI. In nucleotides, the CDR3 is TGTGCCAGCTCACCGGCGGACATGAACACTGAAGCTTTCTTT. It is translated as CASSPADMNTEAFF.

The V and J genes are TRBV10-3 and TRBJ1-1, with 7 nucleotides matching TRBD1. The CDR3 covers 13 residues. Germline CDR1 is ENHRY and CDR2 is SYGVKD. Losses at the gene ends were 5 bases for V and 3 bases for J; bases not matched to a gene: 3. The CDR3 protein is CAISQGVYTEAFF. CDR3 DNA sequence: TGTGCCATCAGTCAGGGGGTTTACACTGAAGCTTTCTTT.

J is TRBJ2-1 and V is TRBV7-3; 8 positions match TRBD2. This CDR3 is 16 amino acids long. V lost 3 bases to trimming and J lost 0 bases; unmatched junction nucleotides: 4. Per the germline V gene, CDR1 is SGHTA and CDR2 is FQGTGA. The CDR3 reads CASSFGGASSYNEQFF. CDR3 nucleotides: TGTGCCAGCAGCTTCGGGGGGGCGAGCTCCTACAATGAGCAGTTCTTC.

The gene calls are TRBV5-1 and TRBJ2-3; D is ambiguous. The CDR3 has 15 residues. The germline V gene encodes CDR1 SGHRS and CDR2 YFSETQ. Trimming removed 0 bases from V and 2 bases from J, with 10 bases in between. In DNA, the CDR3 is TGCGCCAGCAGCTTGGGATACAGTACCACAGATACGCAGTATTTT. Protein sequence: CASSLGYSTTDTQYF.

The rearrangement uses TRBV30 and TRBJ1-5, with a tentative D call TRBD1 (6 bases). Trimming removed 7 bases at V and 6 bases at J, with 19 bases between. Per the germline V gene, CDR1 is GTSNPN and CDR2 is SVGIG (reference sequence). The CDR3 is 14 residues long. CDR3 sequence reads: CAFSAQGRPQPQHF. CDR3 DNA sequence: TGTGCCTTTTCGGCACAGGGACGTCCTCAGCCCCAGCATTTT.

The CDR3 DNA follows: TGTGCCAGCAGCTTAGCGGGCGGCTACACCTTC. Protein: CASSLAGGYTF. V gene TRBV7-9 combines with J gene TRBJ1-2, with D unclear. Per the germline V gene, CDR1 is SEHNR and CDR2 is FQNEAQ (reference sequence). The CDR3 length is 11 residues. Trimming shortened V by 0 bases and J by 8 bases, and 4 bases separated the two germline ends.

J is TRBJ1-6 and V is TRBV19; D is unclear. V dropped 3 bases and J dropped 4 bases, with 10 bases sitting between them. CDR1 and CDR2 (germline): LNHDA, SQIVND (reference sequence). CDR3 length: 15 amino acids. CDR3 region: CASSMRAVYNSPLHF. The CDR3 DNA reads TGTGCCAGTAGTATGCGGGCGGTGTATAATTCACCCCTCCACTTT.

V and J are TRBV5-1 and TRBJ2-5; 8 positions agree with TRBD1. Unmatched junction bases numbered 5, after V lost 2 bases and J lost 5 bases. This CDR3 spans 14 amino acids. CDR1 and CDR2 (germline): SGHRS, YFSETQ. CDR3 residues: CASSFQGARETQYF. The CDR3 nucleotides read TGCGCCAGCAGCTTTCAGGGGGCGCGGGAGACCCAGTACTTC.

J is TRBJ1-1 and V is TRBV24-1, with 8 positions matching TRBD1. CDR1 and CDR2 (germline): KGHDR, SFDVKD. This CDR3 contains 15 residues. V shed 6 bases and J 4 bases; nucleotides not matched to a gene: 9. The CDR3 spells CATSQQGAMGTEAFF. The CDR3 DNA follows: TGTGCCACCAGTCAGCAGGGGGCGATGGGCACTGAAGCTTTCTTT.

The J gene is TRBJ2-7, the V gene TRBV5-8; TRBD1 agrees at 7 bases. Germline CDR1 and CDR2: SGHTS and YDEGEE. The CDR3 spans 15 residues. The V and J ends lost 4 bases and 3 bases, in that order; junction bases with no gene match: 10. CDR3 in DNA: TGTGCCAGCAGCATCCAGACAGGGTACCTCTACGAGCAGTACTTC. This sequence encodes CASSIQTGYLYEQYF.

The chain uses TRBV3-1 (or the pseudogene TRBV3-2) and TRBJ1-1, with TRBD1 matching over 9 bases. The CDR3 covers 14 residues. Germline V gene data show CDR1 as LGHDT and CDR2 as YNNKEL (reference sequence). J gave up 10 bases and V 2 bases, and 8 bases lay outside the gene matches. The CDR3: CASSQSTGGLAAFF. The CDR3 DNA follows: TGTGCCAGCAGCCAATCTACAGGGGGCCTGGCAGCTTTCTTT.

Points on this clone: The identical CDR3 is also encoded by other nucleotide sequences in the sample. This sequence joins TRBV27 and TRBJ1-4; weak D call: TRBD1 (5 bases). The length of the CDR3 is 14 residues. Per the germline V gene, CDR1 is MNHEY and CDR2 is SMNVEV (reference sequence). The V end lost 4 bases, the J end lost 1 base, and 7 bases lay between the germline ends. The CDR3, as DNA: TGTGCCAGCAGTTGGGGGGGAACTAATGAAAAACTGTTTTTT. It translates to CASSWGGTNEKLFF. Drawing the rest from reference TRBV27 and TRBJ1-4, the complete variable domain is EAQVTQNPRYLITVTGKKLTVTCSQNMNHEYMSWYRQDPGLGLRQIYYSMNVEVTDKGDVPEGYKVSRKEKRNFPLILESPSPNQTSLYFCASSWGGTNEKLFFGSGTQLSVL.

The CDR3 sequence is CASSYVFGASNQPQHF. The CDR3 DNA sequence: TGTGCCAGCAGTTACGTCTTTGGGGCTAGCAATCAGCCCCAGCATTTT. The genes are TRBV6-6 and TRBJ1-5; a possible D gene is TRBD1 (5 bases). The germline V gene encodes CDR1 MNHNY and CDR2 SVGAGI (reference sequence). V was cut by 2 bases and J by 0 bases, with 11 bases left in between. The CDR3 runs 16 residues.

V and J are TRBV5-1 and TRBJ2-1; D is perhaps TRBD2 (5 bases). This CDR3 region has 16 residues. V gave up 0 bases and J gave up 1 base, with 11 bases separating them. The germline gives CDR1 SGHRS, CDR2 YFSETQ. For the CDR3, the DNA is TGCGCCAGCAGCTTGGGCCCAGCGGTATCCTACAATGAGCAGTTCTTC. It is translated as CASSLGPAVSYNEQFF.

This chain connects TRBV28 to TRBJ2-3; 7 bases fit TRBD2. After removal of 3 bases from V and 0 bases from J, the junction contained 9 bases not matched to a gene. Germline V CDR1 and CDR2: MDHEN, SYDVKM. The CDR3 spans 17 residues. The CDR3 spells CASSLFASGESTDTQYF. The DNA for the CDR3 is TGTGCCAGCAGTTTGTTTGCTAGCGGCGAAAGCACAGATACGCAGTATTTT.

The table lists this clone with a few counts. The chain is built from TRBV11-2 and TRBJ2-1; possibly TRBD2 for D (7 bases). The CDR3 spans 15 residues. Per germline, CDR1 SGHAT and CDR2 FQNNGV. The V end lost 6 bases, the J end lost 7 bases, and 19 bases lay between the germline ends. This CDR3 reads CASSLRGALRNEQFF. The CDR3 DNA sequence: TGTGCCAGCAGTTTACGGGGGGCCTTAAGGAATGAGCAGTTCTTC.

This clone was observed a single time. This CDR3 is also generated by other DNA sequences in the sample. The rearrangement joins TRBV7-2 to TRBJ2-5; D is ambiguous. Germline-derived CDR1 and CDR2 are SGHTA and FQGNSA. V lost 2 bases to trimming and J lost 5 bases, with 3 bases between them. The CDR3 spans 11 residues. DNA of the CDR3: TGTGCCAGCAGCTTACTGGAGACCCAGTACTTC. Its translation is CASSLLETQYF.

In its sample, this clone was seen a few times. The chain combines TRBV20-1 with TRBJ1-2, with D perhaps TRBD1 (5 bases). CDR3 size: 11 residues. The V end lost 8 bases, the J end lost 3 bases, and 10 bases lay between the germline ends. Germline loops: CDR1 DFQATT, CDR2 SNEGSKA (reference sequence). The CDR3 sequence: CSWGGDYGYTF. The CDR3 DNA follows: TGCAGTTGGGGCGGGGACTATGGCTACACCTTC.

The V and J genes are TRBV3-1 (or the pseudogene TRBV3-2) and TRBJ2-3; D is possibly TRBD2 (6 bases). This CDR3 has 14 residues. Germline CDR1 and CDR2: LGHDT and YNNKEL (reference sequence). Trimming stripped 3 bases from V and 3 bases from J, with 10 bases between. In DNA form, the CDR3 reads TGTGCCAGCAGCCAGGCCGGGACTACAGATACGCAGTATTTT. It translates to CASSQAGTTDTQYF.